Shown below are 31 T cell receptor beta chains from a single sample sequenced in a study of vaccination and CD4 T cells after COVID-19. As for time point: late sampling 161 to 241 days after vaccination in a few convalescent patients. The treatment is: roughly 10-day PBMC culture with coronavirus spike peptide pools or control peptides (ViraFEST assay). Sequence data for DNA of cultured CD4+ T cells were generated by the Oncomine TCR Beta short-read assay. TCRdb re-analysed the PCR reads in MiXCR, keeping a single row per CDR3 protein. This table has some 25,000 distinct CDR3 sequences, 28% appearing once. The antigens for these receptors are not known. The sequences come from CD4+ T cells from blood, cultured in vitro, collected about 7 months after SARS-CoV-2 vaccination. These receptors were taken from a human donor who had recovered from COVID-19.

This chain uses TRBV12-3 or TRBV12-4 with TRBJ2-1; tentatively, D is TRBD1 (6 bases). The CDR3 consists of 14 residues. Deletions cut 6 bases from V and 5 bases from J, with 14 bases between. CDR3 sequence (DNA): TGTGCCAGCAGCAGGGGCACGGGCGACAATGAGCAGTTCTTC. It specifies CASSRGTGDNEQFF.

This clonotype has only a few counts. The chain combines TRBV6-5 with TRBJ1-6, with 7 bases aligning to TRBD1. The CDR3 runs 15 residues. Germline V CDR1 and CDR2: MNHEY, SVGAGI. J lost 13 bases, V lost 2 bases, and 11 bases had no gene match. CDR3 loop: CASSYAGTATMPLHF. Here the CDR3 DNA reads TGTGCCAGCAGTTACGCCGGGACAGCTACGATGCCCCTCCACTTT.

The V gene is TRBV20-1, the J gene TRBJ2-3; 10 nucleotides match TRBD2. The J segment lost 5 bases and the V segment lost 3 bases, leaving 14 bases of the junction unmatched. Germline CDR1 is DFQATT and CDR2 is SNEGSKA (reference sequence). The CDR3 spans 17 residues. Here the CDR3 reads CSARGRGSGRAGDTQYF. As DNA, the CDR3 is TGCAGTGCTAGGGGGAGGGGGAGCGGGAGGGCCGGAGATACGCAGTATTTT.

Turning to this clonotype: One junction end disagrees with the germline gene, perhaps due to a read error. The chain is built from TRBV19 and TRBJ2-5; TRBD2 agrees at 9 bases. This CDR3 contains 13 residues. Germline V gene data show CDR1 as LNHDA and CDR2 as SQIVND (reference sequence). CDR3 nucleotides: TGTGCCAGTAGGATAGCGGGAGCAGAGACCCAGTACTTC. It is translated as CASRIAGAETQYF. Complete variable domain (other parts from reference TRBV19 and TRBJ2-5): DGGITQSPKYLFRKEGQNVTLSCEQNLNHDAMYWYRQDPGQGLRLIYYSQIVNDFQKGDIAEGYSVSREKKESFPLTVTSAQKNPTAFYLCASRIAGAETQYFGPGTRLLVL.

This clonotype was detected a few times. The chain is built from TRBV7-8 and TRBJ2-1, with TRBD2 as a possible D gene (6 bases). The CDR3 is made up of 13 amino acids. Trimming removed 3 bases from V and 9 bases from J, with 12 bases in between. Germline CDR1 SGHVS, CDR2 FQNEAQ. The CDR3 region is CASSLGRWVEQFF. CDR3 in DNA: TGTGCCAGCAGCTTGGGGAGGTGGGTTGAGCAGTTCTTC.

V and J are TRBV7-2 and TRBJ2-7, with D possibly TRBD2 on 5 matching bases. With 5 bases removed from V and 1 base from J, the gap between germline ends came to 12 bases. The CDR3 contains 14 residues. Germline V gene data show CDR1 as SGHTA and CDR2 as FQGNSA. The CDR3 here is CASSQAVGSYEQYF. The CDR3 DNA sequence: TGTGCCAGCAGCCAAGCGGTAGGGTCCTACGAGCAGTACTTC. The full variable domain, in which reference TRBV7-2 and TRBJ2-7 provide the parts outside the CDR3, is GAGVSQSPSNKVTEKGKDVELRCDPISGHTALYWYRQSLGQGLEFLIYFQGNSAPDKSGLPSDRFSAERTGGSVSTLTIQRTQQEDSAVYLCASSQAVGSYEQYFGPGTRLTVT.

The CDR3 loop reads CASNENNSYEQYF. Written as DNA, the CDR3 is TGTGCCAGCAATGAGAACAACTCCTACGAGCAGTACTTC. The V and J genes are TRBV28 and TRBJ2-7; no firm D call. CDR3 length: 13 residues. V was trimmed by 7 bases and J by 0 bases, leaving 10 bases between them. CDR1 MDHEN and CDR2 SYDVKM come from the germline V gene.

The chain carries TRBV6-5 and TRBJ2-5, with TRBD1 matching 8 bases. The CDR3 runs 16 residues. Trimming removed 2 bases from V and 0 bases from J; junction bases left unmatched: 5. Germline CDR1 is MNHEY and CDR2 is SVGAGI. The CDR3 DNA sequence: TGTGCCAGCAGTTACCCCGGGACAGGATACCAAGAGACCCAGTACTTC. It encodes CASSYPGTGYQETQYF.

As for this clonotype: Relative to the germline gene, one junction end is altered; a read error may explain this. The chain couples TRBV6-5 to TRBJ1-2, with TRBD1 matching over 8 bases. In germline, CDR1 is MNHEY, CDR2 SVGAGI. This CDR3 region has 13 residues. CDR3 nucleotide sequence: TGTGCCAGCAGTTGGACAGGGAACTATGACTACACCTTC. This translates into CASSWTGNYDYTF.

This clonotype was counted a few times. The chain joins TRBV20-1 to TRBJ2-5; the D is unclear. Trimming pared 0 bases from V and 2 bases from J, leaving 13 bases between. Per germline, CDR1 DFQATT and CDR2 SNEGSKA (reference sequence). This CDR3 contains 15 residues. CDR3 loop: CSARDLGAGQETQYF. The CDR3 coding sequence is TGCAGTGCTAGAGATCTAGGAGCCGGGCAAGAGACCCAGTACTTC.

The chain links TRBV28 to TRBJ1-5; D call uncertain. The V gene lost 4 bases and the J gene lost 11 bases, with 15 bases spanning the gap. Germline V gene data show CDR1 as MDHEN and CDR2 as SYDVKM. This CDR3 has 13 residues. This chain's CDR3 is CASSSGGEWSQHF. The CDR3, as DNA: TGTGCCAGCAGTTCCGGTGGTGAGTGGTCCCAGCATTTT.

This clonotype was observed a few times. V gene TRBV11-1 combines with J gene TRBJ2-5; 11 nucleotides agree with TRBD2. From germline, CDR1 is SGHAT and CDR2 FQDESV (reference sequence). The V segment lost 2 bases and the J segment 4 bases; nucleotides outside the gene matches: 6. The CDR3 runs 16 residues. As DNA, the CDR3 is TGTGCCAGCAGCTTATCGGTAGCGGGAGGGATAGAGACCCAGTACTTC. Its translation is CASSLSVAGGIETQYF.

This sequence joins TRBV2 and TRBJ1-6; tentatively, D is TRBD1 (5 bases). V dropped 5 bases and J dropped 15 bases, with 14 bases sitting between them. CDR1 and CDR2 (germline): SNHLY, FYNNEI. The CDR3 has 12 amino acids. The CDR3 region has the DNA TGTGCCAGCAGTCGGGACGACTTATACCTCCACTTT. Its translation is CASSRDDLYLHF.

This clonotype counts as medium-sized. The chain carries TRBV7-2 and TRBJ2-7; 11 positions agree with TRBD1. Per germline, CDR1 SGHTA and CDR2 FQGNSA. The CDR3 totals 15 residues. Trimming removed 4 bases from V and 2 bases from J; junction bases left unmatched: 4. CDR3 amino acids: CASSWRTGGAYEQYF. For the CDR3, the DNA is TGTGCCAGCAGCTGGAGGACAGGGGGCGCCTACGAGCAGTACTTC.

The genes are TRBV2 and TRBJ1-1; 8 bases match TRBD1. J was trimmed by 4 bases and V by 6 bases; bases with no gene match: 10. From germline, CDR1 is SNHLY and CDR2 FYNNEI. The CDR3 loop spans 15 amino acids. The chain's CDR3 is CASRNRGSSFTEAFF. The DNA of the CDR3 is TGTGCCAGCAGGAACAGGGGGTCCTCGTTCACTGAAGCTTTCTTT.

The gene calls are TRBV27 and TRBJ1-2; no clear D gene. V lost 2 bases, J lost 4 bases, and 14 bases lay in between. Germline V CDR1 and CDR2: MNHEY, SMNVEV (reference sequence). The CDR3 extends over 15 amino acids. CDR3 loop: CASSLIGEWGYGYTF. The DNA of the CDR3 is TGTGCCAGCAGTTTAATCGGGGAATGGGGCTATGGCTACACCTTC.

This chain joins TRBV7-9 and TRBJ2-2; D gene ambiguous. The CDR3 contains 13 residues. V lost 11 bases, J lost 4 bases, and 14 bases lay in between. Per germline, CDR1 SEHNR and CDR2 FQNEAQ (reference sequence). The CDR3 coding sequence is TGTGCCGACGACGCGTGGGGCACCGGGGAGCTGTTTTTT. Translating it yields CADDAWGTGELFF.

The CDR3 sequence is CSASPQGAGADTQYF. The CDR3, as DNA: TGCAGTGCCAGTCCACAGGGGGCGGGCGCAGATACGCAGTATTTT. The chain couples TRBV20-1 to TRBJ2-3; TRBD1 matches at 9 bases. The CDR3 spans 15 residues. Germline V gene sequence: CDR1 DFQATT, CDR2 SNEGSKA (reference sequence). V trimming: 6 bases; J trimming: 4 bases; junction bases outside the gene matches: 11.

The V and J genes are TRBV7-2 and TRBJ2-1, with D hard to call. CDR3 length: 14 residues. Per germline, CDR1 SGHTA and CDR2 FQGNSA. Trimming pared 1 base from V and 4 bases from J, leaving 8 bases between. DNA for the CDR3: TGTGCCAGCAGCTTAGTCCGGATTTACAATGAGCAGTTCTTC. It is translated as CASSLVRIYNEQFF. Filled out from reference TRBV7-2 and TRBJ2-1, the complete variable domain reads GAGVSQSPSNKVTEKGKDVELRCDPISGHTALYWYRQSLGQGLEFLIYFQGNSAPDKSGLPSDRFSAERTGGSVSTLTIQRTQQEDSAVYLCASSLVRIYNEQFFGPGTRLTVL.

This clonotype was detected a few times. V usage is TRBV19 and J usage is TRBJ1-6, with no clear D. CDR3 length equals 14 residues. Deletions cut 4 bases from V and 6 bases from J, with 10 bases between. Per the germline V gene, CDR1 is LNHDA and CDR2 is SQIVND (reference sequence). The chain's CDR3 is CASSNHRSNSPLHF. The CDR3 DNA is TGTGCCAGTAGTAACCACAGAAGTAATTCACCCCTCCACTTT.

The CDR3 loop is CASSHRQDYEQYF. CDR3 nucleotide sequence: TGTGCCAGCAGCCATCGACAAGACTACGAGCAGTACTTC. The V and J genes are TRBV5-4 and TRBJ2-7; D unresolved. The CDR3 loop spans 13 amino acids. The germline gives CDR1 SGHNT, CDR2 YYREEE (reference sequence). Trimming removed 4 bases at V and 3 bases at J, with 11 bases between.

As regards this clonotype: At one of its ends the junction is not consistent with the germline gene, which may arise from a read error. V gene TRBV4-1 combines with J gene TRBJ1-5; D is unresolved. Germline V CDR1 and CDR2: MGHRA, YSYEKL. The CDR3 totals 14 residues. The CDR3 here is CATSQDRQDQPQHF. Written as DNA, the CDR3 is TGCGCCACCAGCCAAGATCGCCAGGATCAGCCCCAGCATTTT.

The chain has TRBV6-2 or TRBV6-3 and TRBJ1-3; D unclear. Between the trimmed V and J ends, which lost 7 bases and 0 bases, there was a span of 1 base. The CDR3 is made up of 11 amino acids. Looked up from germline, CDR1 is MNHEY and CDR2 is SVGEGT. The DNA of the CDR3 is TGTGCCAGCAACTCTGGAAACACCATATATTTT. This gives the protein CASNSGNTIYF.

The rearrangement links TRBV6-5 to TRBJ2-7, with D tentatively TRBD2 (6 bases). Between the trimmed V and J ends, which lost 0 bases and 7 bases, there was a span of 13 bases. Germline CDR1 and CDR2: MNHEY and SVGAGI. The CDR3 consists of 14 residues. This chain's CDR3 is CASSYSKGGAEQYF. The CDR3 bases are TGTGCCAGCAGTTACTCAAAAGGCGGGGCAGAGCAGTACTTC.

This chain uses TRBV20-1 with TRBJ2-6; no clear D gene. Trimming left V 0 bases short and J 0 bases short, with 12 bases between. The CDR3 totals 17 residues. Germline V CDR1 and CDR2: DFQATT, SNEGSKA (reference sequence). The chain's CDR3 is CSARDQRTNSGANVLTF. In DNA, the CDR3 is TGCAGTGCTAGAGATCAAAGGACCAACTCTGGGGCCAACGTCCTGACTTTC.

This clonotype was picked up one time. The chain links TRBV20-1 to TRBJ1-1; a weak D match, TRBD1 (5 bases). The ends were cut back, 3 bases at V and 1 base at J, with 9 bases in the middle. CDR3 size: 13 residues. Germline-derived CDR1 and CDR2 are DFQATT and SNEGSKA (reference sequence). CDR3 region: CSASRTRNTEAFF. CDR3 DNA: TGCAGTGCTAGCCGGACAAGGAACACTGAAGCTTTCTTT.

This clonotype was detected a few times. The J gene is TRBJ2-7, the V gene TRBV20-1; D uncertain. Germline CDR1 DFQATT, CDR2 SNEGSKA (reference sequence). Trimming took off 8 bases at V and 0 bases at J, with 14 bases between the two ends. The CDR3 sequence is 13 residues long. CDR3 sequence (DNA): TGCAGTACTCAGGCCAGAGGCTCCTACGAGCAGTACTTC. It yields the protein CSTQARGSYEQYF.

This clonotype was seen only a few times. This chain connects TRBV10-3 to TRBJ1-1; unclear D gene. Germline lookup yields CDR1 ENHRY and CDR2 SYGVKD. The CDR3 covers 13 residues. V lost 3 bases and J lost 10, with 15 bases in between. The CDR3 nucleotides are TGTGCCATCAGTGACCAGCAGGAGACGGGAGCTTTCTTT. This gives the protein CAISDQQETGAFF.

The chain employs TRBV2 and TRBJ2-7; D call uncertain. This CDR3 region has 14 residues. V shed 5 bases and J shed 9 bases, with 20 bases lying between them. Germline values: CDR1 SNHLY, CDR2 FYNNEI. In DNA, the CDR3 is TGTGCCAGCAGTCAGGACGAATCTCTCCCTCGGCAGTACTTC. It yields the protein CASSQDESLPRQYF.

The CDR3 protein is CASSLGQGLLYEQYF. The CDR3 region has the DNA TGTGCCAGCAGCCTAGGACAGGGGCTACTTTACGAGCAGTACTTC. The rearrangement uses TRBV7-6 and TRBJ2-7, with TRBD1 matching over 9 bases. The CDR3 has 15 residues. V lost 5 bases, J lost 4 bases, and 9 bases stayed unmatched. The germline gives CDR1 SGHVS, CDR2 FNYEAQ.

The V call is TRBV6-1, the J call TRBJ1-1; D is uncertain. Germline CDR1 is MNHNS and CDR2 is SASEGT. Trimming removed 6 bases at V and 3 bases at J, with 5 bases between. The CDR3 covers 11 residues. CDR3 residues: CASRRDTEAFF. The CDR3, as DNA: TGTGCCAGCAGACGGGACACTGAAGCTTTCTTT.